These 30 T cell receptor beta chains share one sample of origin, sequenced in a study of cytomegalovirus exposure and HLA in healthy donors. The PCR used 60 Vbeta and 13 Jbeta primers. Using immunoSEQ multiplex PCR, the repertoire was profiled, and TCRdb retains in-frame clones only, with some absent. The sample holds fewer than 250,000 clones; 65% to 80% are singletons and the top ten take around 16%. Sequencing was done on a sample of PBMCs. All receptors come from a man aged 35-49 years in good health and CMV-seronegative.

DNA for the CDR3: TGTGCCAGCTGCCCTAAATCATACTGGAGCAATCAGCCCCAGCATTTT. Translating it yields CASCPKSYWSNQPQHF. The genes are TRBV27 and TRBJ1-5, with D unresolved. V was shortened by 8 bases and J by 1 base, with 18 bases between the two germline ends. The V gene's germline CDR1 is MNHEY and CDR2 SMNVEV (reference sequence). The CDR3 has 16 amino acids.

The DNA of the CDR3 is TGTGCCAGCAGGGCTAGCGGGCACTGGAGCACAGATACGCAGTATTTT. This gives the protein CASRASGHWSTDTQYF. This chain connects TRBV7-9 to TRBJ2-3; 8 bases are shared with TRBD2. This CDR3 is 16 amino acids long. The V and J ends lost 6 bases and 0 bases, in that order; junction bases with no gene match: 8. From germline, CDR1 is SEHNR and CDR2 FQNEAQ (reference sequence).

This chain connects TRBV7-2 to TRBJ2-3; no firm D call. Trimming shortened V by 2 bases and J by 3 bases, and 12 bases separated the two germline ends. CDR3 length: 15 amino acids. CDR1 SGHTA and CDR2 FQGNSA come from the germline V gene. The CDR3 sequence: CASSLKLPETDTQYF. CDR3 nucleotides: TGTGCCAGCAGCTTAAAACTACCCGAGACAGATACGCAGTATTTT.

The chain recombines TRBV7-9 with TRBJ2-5; D unresolved. Looked up from germline, CDR1 is SEHNR and CDR2 is FQNEAQ (reference sequence). The germline V and J ends were trimmed by 4 bases and 13 bases, with 19 bases remaining between them. The CDR3 extends over 13 amino acids. CDR3 DNA: TGTGCCAGCAGCTCAAAGCGAGGATATGCCGTGTACTTC. This codes for CASSSKRGYAVYF. Based on the CDR3 plus reference TRBV7-9 and TRBJ2-5, the full variable domain is DTGVSQNPRHKITKRGQNVTFRCDPISEHNRLYWYRQTLGQGPEFLTYFQNEAQLEKSRLLSDRFSAERPKGSFSTLEIQRTEQGDSAMYLCASSSKRGYAVYFGPGTRLLVL.

This clone was observed a handful of times. The chain has TRBV2 and TRBJ1-4; D is possibly TRBD1 (6 bases). Per germline, CDR1 SNHLY and CDR2 FYNNEI. V was clipped by 11 bases and J by 5 bases, with 9 bases between them. CDR3 length: 11 amino acids. This CDR3 is CAERGNEKLFF. Written as DNA, the CDR3 is TGTGCCGAAAGGGGGAATGAAAAACTGTTTTTT.

This clone was observed a few times. The rearrangement links TRBV18 to TRBJ2-7, with 7 bases fitting TRBD1. From germline, CDR1 is KGHSH and CDR2 LQKENI. This CDR3 is 14 amino acids long. Trimming took 3 bases from V and 7 from J; bases not matched to a gene: 9. The CDR3 bases are TGTGCCAGCTCACCGGACAGGACCTTCGGGGAGCAGTACTTC. Translation gives CASSPDRTFGEQYF.

The chain links TRBV5-1 to TRBJ2-7, with 8 bases identical to TRBD1. Germline lookup yields CDR1 SGHRS and CDR2 YFSETQ. The CDR3 totals 15 residues. With V trimmed by 0 bases and J by 6 bases, 8 bases remained unmatched. This chain's CDR3 is CASSLDGQGAGEQYF. CDR3 in DNA: TGCGCCAGCAGCTTGGATGGGCAGGGGGCAGGCGAGCAGTACTTC.

V and J are TRBV5-6 and TRBJ2-7; TRBD2 matches at 7 bases. V lost 6 bases to trimming and J lost 0 bases; unmatched junction nucleotides: 12. There are 16 residues in the CDR3. The V gene's germline CDR1 is SGHDT and CDR2 YYEEEE. CDR3 sequence (DNA): TGTGCCAGCACCCCTGGGGGGGAGGAGTTCTCCTACGAGCAGTACTTC. It codes for CASTPGGEEFSYEQYF.

V gene TRBV7-2 combines with J gene TRBJ2-7, with TRBD2 matching 15 bases. The CDR3 totals 16 residues. V shed 5 bases and J 2 bases; nucleotides not matched to a gene: 4. Looked up from germline, CDR1 is SGHTA and CDR2 is FQGNSA. CDR3 nucleotides: TGTGCCAGCAGCCTGGGACTAGCGGGAGGTGCCTACGAGCAGTACTTC. Translated, it gives CASSLGLAGGAYEQYF.

The chain joins TRBV30 to TRBJ2-2, with 8 bases fitting TRBD1. Losses at the gene ends were 0 bases for V and 3 bases for J; bases not matched to a gene: 3. The germline gives CDR1 GTSNPN, CDR2 SVGIG (reference sequence). The CDR3 length is 15 residues. Written as DNA, the CDR3 is TGTGCCTGGAGTGTTTCGGACAGGGACACCGGGGAGCTGTTTTTT. Translated: CAWSVSDRDTGELFF.

Here the CDR3 DNA reads TGTGCCAGCAGCTTTAGCGGGGGACCCAGCACAGATACGCAGTATTTT. It specifies CASSFSGGPSTDTQYF. The J gene is TRBJ2-3, the V gene TRBV7-2; 9 bases align to TRBD2. The CDR3 is 16 residues long. Trimming cost V 3 bases and J 0 bases; bases outside gene matches: 4. Germline CDR1 is SGHTA and CDR2 is FQGNSA.

The rearrangement joins TRBV10-3 to TRBJ2-5; 10 bases fit TRBD2. V shed 8 bases and J 5 bases; nucleotides not matched to a gene: 8. Germline V gene data show CDR1 as ENHRY and CDR2 as SYGVKD. The CDR3 is 14 amino acids. CDR3: CAIGPSGRGETQYF. The CDR3 region has the DNA TGTGCCATCGGCCCTAGCGGGAGAGGCGAGACCCAGTACTTC.

The chain employs TRBV4-3 and TRBJ1-2; maybe TRBD1 (5 bases). Germline V gene lookup returns CDR1 LGHNA and CDR2 YSLEER. The CDR3 loop spans 15 amino acids. V was pared by 4 bases and J by 6 bases, with 18 bases between. This CDR3 reads CASSPQAGLGDGYTF. In nucleotides, the CDR3 is TGCGCCAGCAGCCCCCAAGCGGGCTTGGGGGATGGCTACACCTTC.

The genes are TRBV7-9 and TRBJ2-1; D perhaps matches TRBD1 (6 bases). Germline V CDR1 and CDR2: SEHNR, FQNEAQ (reference sequence). Trimming took 5 bases from V and 9 from J, leaving 23 bases between them. There are 16 residues in the CDR3. The CDR3 sequence is CASSLPLGLSGAEQFF. CDR3 nucleotide sequence: TGTGCCAGCAGCCTCCCTTTAGGGTTGTCAGGGGCTGAGCAGTTCTTC.

The rearrangement links TRBV15 to TRBJ1-6; D is possibly TRBD1 (6 bases). Looked up from germline, CDR1 is LNHNV and CDR2 is YYDKDF (reference sequence). The CDR3 is made up of 15 amino acids. V was clipped by 6 bases and J by 5 bases, with 14 bases between them. The CDR3 region is CATRQGRQNNSPLHF. The CDR3 coding sequence is TGTGCCACCAGACAGGGCCGACAAAATAATTCACCCCTCCACTTT.

The gene calls are TRBV18 and TRBJ2-5; D unclear. The germline V gene encodes CDR1 KGHSH and CDR2 LQKENI. Trimming shortened V by 3 bases and J by 5 bases, and 13 bases separated the two germline ends. The CDR3 is 14 amino acids. The CDR3 sequence is CASSPRSSSETQYF. DNA for the CDR3: TGTGCCAGCTCACCGAGGAGTTCCTCCGAGACCCAGTACTTC.

The chain links TRBV2 to TRBJ2-3; 8 positions match TRBD2. The CDR3 extends over 15 amino acids. Germline CDR1 and CDR2: SNHLY and FYNNEI. V shed 2 bases and J 6 bases; nucleotides not matched to a gene: 7. CDR3 residues: CASSEFGREDDTQYF. The CDR3 nucleotides are TGTGCCAGCAGTGAATTTGGGCGGGAGGACGATACGCAGTATTTT.

Turning to this clone: One end of the junction is discordant with germline, which a read error may explain. The J gene is TRBJ2-1, the V gene TRBV27; 13 nucleotides agree with TRBD2. Germline V CDR1 and CDR2: MNHEY, SMNVEV (reference sequence). CDR3 length: 18 amino acids. In DNA, the CDR3 is TGTGCCAGCAGTGTATCGAGGACTAGCGGGAGTAAATACAATGAGCAGTTCTTC. This sequence encodes CASSVSRTSGSKYNEQFF.

Points on this clone: The sample carries other DNA sequences with the same CDR3. The chain combines TRBV7-3 with TRBJ2-2, with TRBD2 identical over 9 bases. Germline V gene data show CDR1 as SGHTA and CDR2 as FQGTGA. V was pared by 5 bases and J by 2 bases, with 3 bases of the junction left unmatched. The CDR3 runs to 15 residues. The CDR3 is CASSLAGPNTGELFF. DNA of the CDR3: TGTGCCAGCAGCCTAGCGGGGCCTAACACCGGGGAGCTGTTTTTT.

The rearrangement uses TRBV28 and TRBJ1-1; D perhaps matches TRBD1 (5 bases). This CDR3 has 16 residues. The germline CDR1 and CDR2 sequences are MDHEN and SYDVKM. The ends were cut back, 7 bases at V and 1 base at J, with 19 bases in the middle. The CDR3 DNA reads TGTGCCAGCATCTTGGGCGGGGCAGCTAGGAACACTGAAGCTTTCTTT. Encoded protein: CASILGGAARNTEAFF.

This CDR3 is CASRNRGGEQYF. Here the CDR3 DNA reads TGTGCCAGCAGAAACAGGGGCGGAGAGCAGTACTTC. V usage is TRBV6-5 and J usage is TRBJ2-7; the match to TRBD1 covers 7 bases. Losses at the gene ends were 6 bases for V and 7 bases for J; bases not matched to a gene: 6. This CDR3 spans 12 amino acids. Per the germline V gene, CDR1 is MNHEY and CDR2 is SVGAGI.

The chain carries TRBV4-2 and TRBJ1-1, with no clear D. The germline V gene encodes CDR1 LGHNA and CDR2 YNFKEQ. The germline V and J ends were trimmed by 5 bases and 1 base, with 11 bases remaining between them. The CDR3 covers 14 residues. The CDR3 loop reads CASSLGRENTEAFF. In nucleotides, the CDR3 is TGTGCCAGCAGCTTAGGACGGGAGAACACTGAAGCTTTCTTT.

A remark on this clone: At one end, the junction sequence differs from germline, possibly due to a read error. V is TRBV5-1 and J is TRBJ1-2; TRBD1 might be the D (6 bases). The CDR3 covers 12 residues. Germline V gives CDR1 SGHRS, CDR2 YFSETQ. CDR3 amino acids: CASSLDGGRSNF. The CDR3 nucleotides are TGCGCCAGCAGCTTGGACGGGGGGCGGTCCAACTTC.

The V call is TRBV19, the J call TRBJ1-5; D is uncertain. Trimming pared 1 base from V and 3 bases from J, leaving 10 bases between. The CDR3 spans 15 residues. Looked up from germline, CDR1 is LNHDA and CDR2 is SQIVND (reference sequence). This CDR3 reads CASSIVGTNNQPQHF. In DNA form, the CDR3 reads TGTGCCAGTAGTATAGTGGGCACCAACAATCAGCCCCAGCATTTT.

The table lists this clone with a few counts. The CDR3 DNA sequence: TGTGCCAGCAGCGTAGAAGCCATATACCCCACCGGGGAGCTGTTTTTT. This codes for CASSVEAIYPTGELFF. The chain employs TRBV9 and TRBJ2-2; D is ambiguous. Trimming removed 0 bases from V and 4 bases from J, with 13 bases in between. This CDR3 is 16 amino acids long. Germline V gene data show CDR1 as SGDLS and CDR2 as YYNGEE. The full variable domain, completed using reference TRBV9 and TRBJ2-2, is DSGVTQTPKHLITATGQRVTLRCSPRSGDLSVYWYQQSLDQGLQFLIQYYNGEERAKGNILERFSAQQFPDLHSELNLSSLELGDSALYFCASSVEAIYPTGELFFGEGSRLTVL.

This chain uses TRBV7-6 with TRBJ2-1; 7 positions match TRBD2. The CDR3 contains 17 residues. J lost 2 bases, V lost 5 bases, and 12 bases had no gene match. The V gene's germline CDR1 is SGHVS and CDR2 FNYEAQ. Here the CDR3 reads CASSPLMAGVPYNEQFF. DNA for the CDR3: TGTGCCAGCAGCCCCCTCATGGCGGGAGTCCCCTACAATGAGCAGTTCTTC.

In its sample, this clone was seen once. This chain uses TRBV15 with TRBJ1-1; a weak D match, TRBD1 (5 bases). V lost 4 bases and J lost 8, with 14 bases in between. The germline gives CDR1 LNHNV, CDR2 YYDKDF (reference sequence). This CDR3 region has 13 residues. The CDR3 protein is CATSTADRAEAFF. CDR3 DNA: TGTGCCACCAGCACCGCAGACAGAGCCGAAGCTTTCTTT.

This clone was found once. V is TRBV7-9 and J is TRBJ1-1; D gene ambiguous. The CDR3 consists of 12 residues. The germline V gene has CDR1 SEHNR and CDR2 FQNEAQ (reference sequence). Trimming left V 5 bases short and J 6 bases short, with 10 bases between. The CDR3 loop reads CASSTPGAEAFF. The CDR3, as DNA: TGTGCCAGCAGCACACCGGGAGCTGAAGCTTTCTTT.

The V gene is TRBV19, the J gene TRBJ2-7, with 10 nucleotides matching TRBD2. Germline CDR1 reads LNHDA; CDR2 reads SQIVND (reference sequence). The V segment lost 5 bases and the J segment 2 bases; nucleotides outside the gene matches: 3. The CDR3 spans 14 residues. In nucleotides, the CDR3 is TGTGCCAGTAGTTTCACTAGCGGGACCTACGAGCAGTACTTC. It is translated as CASSFTSGTYEQYF.

CDR3 residues: CASSLGIRNTEAFF. Written as DNA, the CDR3 is TGTGCCAGTAGTTTGGGCATACGGAACACTGAAGCTTTCTTT. V gene TRBV19 combines with J gene TRBJ1-1; D is unclear. V lost 5 bases, J lost 1 base, and 11 bases lay in between. This CDR3 spans 14 amino acids. Germline CDR1 and CDR2: LNHDA and SQIVND (reference sequence).